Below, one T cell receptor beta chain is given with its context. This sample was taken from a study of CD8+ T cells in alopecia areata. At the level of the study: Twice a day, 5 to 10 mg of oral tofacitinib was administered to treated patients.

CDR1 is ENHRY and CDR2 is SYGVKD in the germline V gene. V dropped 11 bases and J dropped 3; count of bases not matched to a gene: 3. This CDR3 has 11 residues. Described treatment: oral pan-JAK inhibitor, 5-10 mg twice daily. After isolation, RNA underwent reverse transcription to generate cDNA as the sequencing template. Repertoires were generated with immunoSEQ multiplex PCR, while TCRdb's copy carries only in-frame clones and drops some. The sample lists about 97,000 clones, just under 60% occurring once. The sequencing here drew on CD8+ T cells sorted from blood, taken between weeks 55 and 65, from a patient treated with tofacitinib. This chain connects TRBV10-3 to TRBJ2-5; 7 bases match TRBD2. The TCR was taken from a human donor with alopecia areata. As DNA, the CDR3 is TGTGCCTCCCGGGGGGAAGAGACCCAGTACTTC. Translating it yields CASRGEETQYF.